A selection of T cell receptor beta chains follows, all from one sample in a study of blood T cells in healthy people across ages. TCRdb re-called the 5' RACE reads with MiXCR, one entry per CDR3 protein. The sample lists about a million distinct CDR3 sequences; roughly 51% were seen once. Sequencing input: blood. These receptors were taken from a woman aged 55-69 years in good health. CDR3s include the opening cysteine and the closing phenylalanine or tryptophan. D genes are given only for firm matches. Part of the rows lack a size; the others show once, few, many or a class for expanded clones.

clone_size	v_call	j_call	d_call	cdr3_nt	cdr3_aa
.	TRBV16	TRBJ2-3	TRBD1	TGTGCCAGCAGCCAACAGGGGGCTGTCACAGATACGCAGTATTTT	CASSQQGAVTDTQYF
.	TRBV30	TRBJ2-5	.	TGTGCCTGGAGTCGGGGAGGCCTACAAGAGACCCAGTACTTC	CAWSRGGLQETQYF
.	TRBV30	TRBJ2-2	TRBD2	TGTGCCTGGAGAGCTTTGCTAGCGGTGAACACCGGGGAGCTGTTTTTT	CAWRALLAVNTGELFF
.	TRBV7-9	TRBJ1-5	TRBD1	TGTGCCAGCAGCTTTGGGGGCAGGGGGGCTGGTCAGCCCCAGCATTTT	CASSFGGRGAGQPQHF
.	TRBV12-3/TRBV12-4	TRBJ1-5	TRBD1	TGTGCCAGCAGACCACAGGGGGCAGGGAATCAGCCCCAGCATTTT	CASRPQGAGNQPQHF
.	TRBV11-2	TRBJ1-1	.	TGTGCCAGCAGCTCTCACTCAGGGGTCACTGAAGCTTTCTTT	CASSSHSGVTEAFF
.	TRBV18	TRBJ2-3	TRBD1	TGTGCCAGCTCACCGTTGATCGGACAGGGGGCGTCCGATACGCAGTATTTT	CASSPLIGQGASDTQYF
.	TRBV20-1	TRBJ1-2	TRBD1	TGCAGTGCCGTACAAGGACAGGGGACTGGCTACACCTTC	CSAVQGQGTGYTF
.	TRBV4-3	TRBJ1-6	.	TGCGCCAGCAGCCAATGGGGGAGTTCACCCCTCCACTTT	CASSQWGSSPLHF
.	TRBV27	TRBJ2-1	TRBD2	TGTGCCAGCACGGCCGGGACTAGCGGGATAAATGAGCAGTTCTTC	CASTAGTSGINEQFF
once	TRBV27	TRBJ2-3	TRBD2	TGTGCCAGCAGCCGGAGACTAGCGGGAGGCCTGGGGACAGATACGCAGTATTTT	CASSRRLAGGLGTDTQYF
.	TRBV15	TRBJ2-5	.	TGTGCCACCAGCCCGGATCTCTCACAAGAGACCCAGTACTTC	CATSPDLSQETQYF
.	TRBV7-9	TRBJ2-3	.	TGTGCCAGCAGCCAGTCTGGCGCAGATACGCAGTATTTT	CASSQSGADTQYF
.	TRBV4-1	TRBJ2-1	.	TGCGCCGCATCGGGATTAGGCAATGAGCAGTTCTTC	CAASGLGNEQFF
.	TRBV6-5	TRBJ2-1	TRBD2	TGTGCCAGCAGTTACTCGGGACTAGCGGGCCCAAGGAACAATGAGCAGTTCTTC	CASSYSGLAGPRNNEQFF